The T cell receptor beta chain described here comes from a study of beta chain features in type 1 diabetes. This clone has more than one count but fewer than ten. Its specificity is not known. The study's findings and limits: Shortening that was moderate but significant affected the TCRB CDR3s of Type 1 diabetes patients in all four CD4+ subsets. Patients with type 1 diabetes showed fewer VDJ junction insertions and more deletions. Cells with high TCR expression could be over-represented by cDNA sequencing.

The CDR3 extends over 12 amino acids. Germline values: CDR1 SEHNR, CDR2 FQNEAQ (reference sequence). V lost 4 bases, J lost 4 bases, and 7 bases lay in between. Every bit of the isolated RNA underwent reverse transcription, so sequencing read expressed TCRB transcripts. Clones were sequenced by immunoSEQ multiplex PCR, and TCRdb holds only the in-frame ones, with some missing. Among around 50,000 clones listed, approximately 44% were seen once. This sequence was found in a man aged 25 to 40 with type 1 diabetes. Sequences were obtained from stem cell memory CD4+ T cells from blood. V gene TRBV7-9 combines with J gene TRBJ1-2; D unclear. The CDR3: CASSSVAYGYTF. CDR3 coding DNA: TGTGCCAGCAGCTCGGTAGCCTATGGCTACACCTTC.